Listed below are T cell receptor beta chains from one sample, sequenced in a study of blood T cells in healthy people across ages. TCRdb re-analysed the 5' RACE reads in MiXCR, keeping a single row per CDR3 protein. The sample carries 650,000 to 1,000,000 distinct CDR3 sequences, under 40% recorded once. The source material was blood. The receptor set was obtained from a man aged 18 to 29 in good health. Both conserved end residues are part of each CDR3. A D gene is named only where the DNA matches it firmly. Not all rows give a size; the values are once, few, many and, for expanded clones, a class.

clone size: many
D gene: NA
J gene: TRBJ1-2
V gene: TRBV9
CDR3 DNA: TGTGCCAGCAGCGTAGCAGCAGCCCCTAACTATGGCTACACCTTC
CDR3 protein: CASSVAAAPNYGYTF

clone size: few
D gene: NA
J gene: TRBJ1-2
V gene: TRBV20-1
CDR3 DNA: TGCAGTGCTCTAGGGCCAGAAAACACCTTC
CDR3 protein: CSALGPENTF

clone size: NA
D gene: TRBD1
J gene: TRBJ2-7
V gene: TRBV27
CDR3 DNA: TGTGCCAGCAGTCCAAACTCCGGACAGGGCGGGATCTCCTACGAGCGGTACTTC
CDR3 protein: CASSPNSGQGGISYERYF

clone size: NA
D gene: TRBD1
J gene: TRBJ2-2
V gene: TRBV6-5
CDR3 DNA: TGTGCCAGCGGGGAACAGGGGGCAACCGGGGAGCTGTTTTTT
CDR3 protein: CASGEQGATGELFF

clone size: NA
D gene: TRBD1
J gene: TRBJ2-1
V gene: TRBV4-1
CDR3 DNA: TGCGCCAGCAGCCAGCGGGACAGGGGGCTCGATGAGCAGTTCTTC
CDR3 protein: CASSQRDRGLDEQFF

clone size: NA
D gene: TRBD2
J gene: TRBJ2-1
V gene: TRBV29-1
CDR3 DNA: TGCAGCTCGGCCCGGGGGGGCCGGAATGAGCAGTTCTTC
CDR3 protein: CSSARGGRNEQFF

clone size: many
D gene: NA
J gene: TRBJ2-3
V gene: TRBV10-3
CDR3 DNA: TGTGCCATCACCGGGGATAGCACAGATACGCAGTATTTT
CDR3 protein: CAITGDSTDTQYF

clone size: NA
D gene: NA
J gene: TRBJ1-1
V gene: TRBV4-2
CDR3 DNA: TGTGCCGGCAGCCCAACTACAAGGACTCAAAACACTGAAGCTTTCTTT
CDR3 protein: CAGSPTTRTQNTEAFF

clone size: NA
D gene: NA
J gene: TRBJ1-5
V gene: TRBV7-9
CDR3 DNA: TGTGCCAGCAGCTGTAATGTACGGGATGGAGGCAGGGGAAGCAATCAGCCCCAGCATTTT
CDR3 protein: CASSCNVRDGGRGSNQPQHF

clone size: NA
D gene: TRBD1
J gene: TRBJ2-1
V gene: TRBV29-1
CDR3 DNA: TGCAGCGTTGGACAGGGGGTCGGCGAGCAGTTCTTC
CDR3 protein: CSVGQGVGEQFF

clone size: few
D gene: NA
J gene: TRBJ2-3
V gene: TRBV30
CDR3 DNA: TGTGCCTGGTCGACGGATCGCACAGATACGCAGTATTTT
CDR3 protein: CAWSTDRTDTQYF

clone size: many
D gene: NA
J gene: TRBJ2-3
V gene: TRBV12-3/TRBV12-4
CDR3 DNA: TGTGCCAGCAGGGCCCGGGACACTATGACGCAGTATTTT
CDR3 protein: CASRARDTMTQYF

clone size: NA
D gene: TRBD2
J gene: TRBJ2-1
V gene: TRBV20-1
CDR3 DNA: TGCAGTGCTCCGAGCGGGGGCTCCTACAATGAGCAGTTCTTC
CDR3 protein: CSAPSGGSYNEQFF

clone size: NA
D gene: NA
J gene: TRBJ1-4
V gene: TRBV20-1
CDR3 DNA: TGCAGTCCAAAGAGACAGGTTGCAACTAATGAAAAACTGTTTTTT
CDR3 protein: CSPKRQVATNEKLFF

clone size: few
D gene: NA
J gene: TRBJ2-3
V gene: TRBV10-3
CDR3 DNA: TGTGCCATCAGTGGGGACAACACAGATACGCAGTATTTT
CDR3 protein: CAISGDNTDTQYF

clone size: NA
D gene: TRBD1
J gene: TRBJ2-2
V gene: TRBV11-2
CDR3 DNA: TGTGCCAGCAGCCCCCGGACAGGGGGCACCACCGGGGAGCTGTTTTTT
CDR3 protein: CASSPRTGGTTGELFF